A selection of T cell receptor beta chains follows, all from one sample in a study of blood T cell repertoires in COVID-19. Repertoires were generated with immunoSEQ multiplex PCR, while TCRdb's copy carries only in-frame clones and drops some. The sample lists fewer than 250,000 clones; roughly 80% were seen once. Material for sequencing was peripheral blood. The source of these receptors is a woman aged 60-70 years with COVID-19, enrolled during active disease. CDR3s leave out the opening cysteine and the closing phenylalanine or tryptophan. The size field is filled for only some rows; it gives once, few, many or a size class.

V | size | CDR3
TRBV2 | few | ASIKEQGRGELF
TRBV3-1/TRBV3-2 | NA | ASSLGQRGGEQY
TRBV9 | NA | ASSVGHGQGNTEAF
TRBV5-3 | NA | ARSMVAGWY
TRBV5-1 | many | ASSLGLAETYEQY
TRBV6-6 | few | ASSPRTGGVGTGELF
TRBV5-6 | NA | ASSPQVAGGYEQY
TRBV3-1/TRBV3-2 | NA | ASSLGTGGGTGELF
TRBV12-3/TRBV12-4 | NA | ASSLRGGAPD
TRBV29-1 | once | SALSGRAGSDTQY
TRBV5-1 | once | ASSVTGDAGNEQF
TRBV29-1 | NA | SAGALAGGPSDTQY
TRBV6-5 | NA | ASSPSPGTAEKLF
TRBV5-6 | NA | ASSLSRDKSGYT
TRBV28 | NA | ASSPLQGNQPQH
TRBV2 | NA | ASREDRGAGYT
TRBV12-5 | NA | HGMDYGYT
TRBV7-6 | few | ASSLKFAESPSTDTQY
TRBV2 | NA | ASSYSGLAGVYNEQF
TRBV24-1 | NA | ATSDVTIQTQY
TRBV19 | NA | ASTRGGSGYT
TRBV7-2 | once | ASSPGRETQY
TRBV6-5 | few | ASSYSTGREAF
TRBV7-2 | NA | ASSLLGGGFYNEQF
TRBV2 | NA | ASILDRDRTDTQY
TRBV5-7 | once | ASSLGGGFQPQH
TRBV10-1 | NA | ASRLRDRGSMNTEAF
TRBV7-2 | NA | ASSLRWSSYEQY
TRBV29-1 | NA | SVGGPEFTYEQY
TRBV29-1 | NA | SVEESGGGYGYT
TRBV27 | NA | ASSLLEGSPLH
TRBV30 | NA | AWNPGTGTWEQY
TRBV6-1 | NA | ASNEARAFNYGYT